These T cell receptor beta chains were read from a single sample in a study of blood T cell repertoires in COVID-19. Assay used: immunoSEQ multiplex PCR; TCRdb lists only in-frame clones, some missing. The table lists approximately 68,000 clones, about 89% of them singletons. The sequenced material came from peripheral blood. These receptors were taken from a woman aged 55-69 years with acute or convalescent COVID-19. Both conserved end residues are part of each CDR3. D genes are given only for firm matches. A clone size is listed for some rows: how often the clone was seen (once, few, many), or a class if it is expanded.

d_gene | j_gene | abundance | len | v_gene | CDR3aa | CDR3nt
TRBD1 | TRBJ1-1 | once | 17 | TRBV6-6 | CASSPFTLRDRGPEAFF | TGTGCCAGCAGTCCGTTTACCCTCCGGGACAGGGGTCCTGAAGCTTTCTTT
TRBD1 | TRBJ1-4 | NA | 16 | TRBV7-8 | CASSLEYGTANEKLFF | TGTGCCAGCAGCTTAGAGTACGGGACAGCGAATGAAAAACTGTTTTTT
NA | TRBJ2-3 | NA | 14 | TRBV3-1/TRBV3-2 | CASTQGQRTDTQYF | TGTGCCAGCACCCAGGGACAACGCACAGATACGCAGTATTTT
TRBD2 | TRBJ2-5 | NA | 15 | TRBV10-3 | CAISEGVAGRETQYF | TGTGCCATCAGTGAGGGGGTAGCGGGGCGGGAGACCCAGTACTTC
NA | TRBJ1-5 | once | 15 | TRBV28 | CASRSGGIGHQPQHF | TGTGCCAGCAGATCTGGGGGGATCGGGCATCAGCCCCAGCATTTT
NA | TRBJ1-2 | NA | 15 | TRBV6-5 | CASSPTSGVGYGYTF | TGTGCCAGCAGTCCGACATCGGGGGTTGGCTATGGCTACACCTTC
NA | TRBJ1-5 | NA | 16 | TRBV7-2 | CASSRTTGPGNQPQHF | TGTGCCAGCAGTCGTACCACAGGACCTGGTAATCAGCCCCAGCATTTT
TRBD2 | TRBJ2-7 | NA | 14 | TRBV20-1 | CSASGAGGRNEQYF | TGCAGTGCTAGTGGTGCGGGGGGGAGAAACGAGCAGTACTTC
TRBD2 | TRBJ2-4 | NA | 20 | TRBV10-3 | CAISDIAGGSYSKAKNIQYF | TGTGCCATCAGTGATATAGCGGGGGGCTCTTACTCCAAAGCCAAAAACATTCAGTACTTC
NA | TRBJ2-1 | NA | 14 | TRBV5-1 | CASSLAGVHNEQFF | TGCGCCAGCAGCTTGGCAGGGGTACACAATGAGCAGTTCTTC
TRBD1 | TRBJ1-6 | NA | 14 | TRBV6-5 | CASSRGQGGSPLHF | TGTGCCAGCAGCCGAGGACAGGGAGGCTCACCCCTCCACTTT
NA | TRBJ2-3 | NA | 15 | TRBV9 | CASTIGGAGTDTQYF | TGTGCCAGCACTATAGGAGGGGCCGGCACAGATACGCAGTATTTT
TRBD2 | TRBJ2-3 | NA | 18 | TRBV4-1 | CASSQGTSGDASTDTQYF | TGCGCCAGCAGCCAGGGCACTAGCGGGGACGCTAGCACAGATACGCAGTATTTT
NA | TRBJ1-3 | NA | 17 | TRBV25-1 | CASSEAWAGSPGNTIYF | TGTGCCAGCAGTGAAGCCTGGGCCGGATCCCCTGGAAACACCATATATTTT
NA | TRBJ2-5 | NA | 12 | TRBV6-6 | CASSYGGETQYF | TGTGCCAGCAGTTACGGGGGGGAGACCCAGTACTTC
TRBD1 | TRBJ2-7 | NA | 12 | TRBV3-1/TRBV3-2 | CASSWDRAEQYF | TGTGCCAGCAGCTGGGACAGGGCCGAGCAGTACTTC
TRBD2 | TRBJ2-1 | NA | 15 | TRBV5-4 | CASSLERGVYNEQFF | TGTGCCAGCAGCTTGGAGCGGGGGGTCTACAATGAGCAGTTCTTC
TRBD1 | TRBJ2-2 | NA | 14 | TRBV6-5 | CASGQGAGTGELFF | TGTGCCAGCGGGCAGGGGGCAGGGACCGGGGAGCTGTTTTTT
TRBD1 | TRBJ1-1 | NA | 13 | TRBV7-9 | CASSAGTGTEAFF | TGTGCCAGCAGCGCCGGGACAGGCACTGAAGCTTTCTTT
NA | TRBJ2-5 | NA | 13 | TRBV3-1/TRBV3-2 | CASSHRQVETQYF | TGTGCCAGCAGCCATAGACAAGTGGAGACCCAGTACTTC
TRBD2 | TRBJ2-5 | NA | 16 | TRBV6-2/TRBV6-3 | CASSYGGLAGLETQYF | TGTGCCAGCAGTTACGGGGGACTAGCGGGGTTAGAGACCCAGTACTTC
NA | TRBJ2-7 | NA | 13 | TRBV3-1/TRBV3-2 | CASSQYGVYEQYF | TGTGCCAGCAGCCAATACGGGGTCTACGAGCAGTACTTC
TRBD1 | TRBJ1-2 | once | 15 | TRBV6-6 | CASSYGTGGSYGYTF | TGTGCCAGCAGTTACGGGACAGGGGGCTCCTATGGCTACACCTTC
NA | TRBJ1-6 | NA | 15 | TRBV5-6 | CASSALTGPNSPLHF | TGTGCCAGCAGCGCCTTAACGGGTCCTAATTCACCCCTCCACTTT
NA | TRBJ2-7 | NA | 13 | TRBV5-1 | CARSLRGGYEQYF | TGCGCCCGCAGCTTGAGGGGGGGGTACGAGCAGTACTTC
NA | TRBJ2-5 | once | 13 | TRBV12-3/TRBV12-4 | CASSSQNVETQYF | TGTGCCAGCAGTTCCCAGAATGTGGAGACCCAGTACTTC
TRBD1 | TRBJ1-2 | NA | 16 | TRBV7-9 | CASSSLDYDRAYGYTF | TGTGCCAGCAGCTCCTTAGACTACGACAGGGCCTATGGCTACACCTTC
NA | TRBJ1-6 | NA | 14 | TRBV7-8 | CASSLKTGNSPLHF | TGTGCCAGCAGCCTAAAGACTGGGAATTCACCCCTCCACTTT
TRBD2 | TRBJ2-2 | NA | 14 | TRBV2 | CATFRGDGTGELFF | TGTGCCACCTTCCGGGGGGATGGCACCGGGGAGCTGTTTTTT
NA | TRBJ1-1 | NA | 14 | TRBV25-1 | CASSGAGIGTEAFF | TGTGCCAGCAGTGGCGCAGGGATTGGCACTGAAGCTTTCTTT
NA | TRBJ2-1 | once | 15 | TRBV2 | CASSSRGNAYNEQFF | TGTGCCAGCAGTTCTCGGGGTAACGCCTACAATGAGCAGTTCTTC
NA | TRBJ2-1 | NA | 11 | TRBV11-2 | CASSPRDEQFF | TGTGCCAGCAGCCCCCGAGATGAGCAGTTCTTC
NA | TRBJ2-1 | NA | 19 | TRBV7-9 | CASSSPGVVGGLGINEQFF | TGTGCCAGCAGCTCCCCGGGCGTAGTTGGGGGCCTAGGGATCAATGAGCAGTTCTTC
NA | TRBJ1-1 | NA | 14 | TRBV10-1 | CASSESQANTEAFF | TGCGCCAGCAGTGAGTCACAGGCGAACACTGAAGCTTTCTTT
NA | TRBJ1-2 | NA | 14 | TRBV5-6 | CASRNRGGDYGYTF | TGTGCCAGCAGGAATAGGGGGGGCGACTATGGCTACACCTTC
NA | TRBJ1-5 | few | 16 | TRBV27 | CASSLSGQGLNQPQHF | TGTGCCAGCAGTTTATCCGGCCAGGGGTTAAATCAGCCCCAGCATTTT
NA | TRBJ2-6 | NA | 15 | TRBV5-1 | CASSPVLSGANVLTF | TGCGCCAGCAGCCCAGTCTTGTCTGGGGCCAACGTCCTGACTTTC
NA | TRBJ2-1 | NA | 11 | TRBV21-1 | CASSTTYEQFF | TGTGCCAGCAGCACTACGTATGAGCAGTTCTTC
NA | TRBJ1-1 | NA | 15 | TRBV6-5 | CASSYSILANTEAFF | TGTGCCAGCAGTTACTCGATTCTGGCGAACACTGAAGCTTTCTTT
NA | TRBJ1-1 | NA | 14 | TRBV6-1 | CASSEHGGGAEAFF | TGTGCCAGCAGTGAACATGGGGGAGGGGCTGAAGCTTTCTTT
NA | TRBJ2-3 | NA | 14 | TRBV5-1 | CASSPLAELDTQYF | TGCGCCAGCAGCCCCTTGGCGGAGCTTGATACGCAGTATTTT
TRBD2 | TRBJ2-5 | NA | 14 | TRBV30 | CAWSGTSGGETQYF | TGTGCCTGGAGTGGCACTAGCGGGGGAGAGACCCAGTACTTC
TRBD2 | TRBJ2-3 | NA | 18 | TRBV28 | CASSEGLAGASSTDTQYF | TGTGCCAGCAGTGAAGGACTAGCGGGGGCGTCTAGCACAGATACGCAGTATTTT
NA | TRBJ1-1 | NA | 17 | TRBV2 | CASSEAGGSGMYTEAFF | TGTGCCAGCAGTGAAGCGGGGGGGAGCGGAATGTACACTGAAGCTTTCTTT
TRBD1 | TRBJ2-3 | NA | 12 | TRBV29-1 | CSVTGGEDTQYF | TGCAGCGTTACAGGGGGCGAAGATACGCAGTATTTT
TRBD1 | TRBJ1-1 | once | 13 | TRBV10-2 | CASSETGGTEAFF | TGCGCCAGCAGTGAGACAGGGGGAACTGAAGCTTTCTTT
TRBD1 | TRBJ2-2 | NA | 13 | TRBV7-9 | CASSPQGSGELFF | TGTGCCAGCAGCCCACAGGGGAGCGGGGAGCTGTTTTTT
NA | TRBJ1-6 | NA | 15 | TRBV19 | CASSIQGTYNSPLHF | TGTGCCAGTAGTATTCAGGGAACCTATAATTCACCCCTCCACTTT